This T cell receptor (beta chain) was sequenced during a study of response to subunit inactivated influenza vaccine. There are a few counts of this clonotype. This CDR3 spans 16 amino acids. The V end lost 0 bases, the J end lost 6 bases, and 17 bases lay between the germline ends. Germline CDR1 LGHDT, CDR2 YNNKEL (reference sequence). Each CDR3 protein is one row after TCRdb ran MiXCR on the RT-PCR reads. Altogether more than 200,000 distinct CDR3 sequences are present, 12% being singletons, with the ten largest covering over 6.5%. This clonotype was sampled from a man aged 50 to 59 who received an inactivated influenza vaccine. The V and J genes are TRBV3-1 and TRBJ1-2, with D possibly matching TRBD1 (5 bases). The sample here was non-naive T cells sorted from PBMCs, taken 14 days before vaccination. The CDR3 DNA follows: TGTGCCAGCAGCCAAGATCGTCCCGCGGGGCGAAATGGCTACACCTTC. It yields the protein CASSQDRPAGRNGYTF.